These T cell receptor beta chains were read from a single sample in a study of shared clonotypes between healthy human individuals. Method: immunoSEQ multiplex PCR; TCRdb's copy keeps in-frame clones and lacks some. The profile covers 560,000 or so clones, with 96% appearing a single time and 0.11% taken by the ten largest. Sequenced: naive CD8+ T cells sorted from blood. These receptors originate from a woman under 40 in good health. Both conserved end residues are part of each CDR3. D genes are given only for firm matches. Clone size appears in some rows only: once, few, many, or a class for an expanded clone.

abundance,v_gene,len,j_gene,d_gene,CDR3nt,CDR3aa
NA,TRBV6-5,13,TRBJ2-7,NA,TGTGCCAGCAGTTACGGCCTTACCTACGAGCAGTACTTC,CASSYGLTYEQYF
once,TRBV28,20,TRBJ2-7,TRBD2,TGTGCCAGCAGTTTCTGGTTGAAGGGACTAGCGGGAGGTATCTCCTACGAGCAGTACTTC,CASSFWLKGLAGGISYEQYF
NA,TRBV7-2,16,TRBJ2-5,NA,TGTGCCAGCAGCTCGCCTTTAGGAGGGGGTCATGGGGCCCAGTACTTC,CASSSPLGGGHGAQYF
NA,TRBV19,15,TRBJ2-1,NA,TGTGCCAGTAGTCCGGACCAAAGCTCCTACAATGAGCAGTTCTTC,CASSPDQSSYNEQFF
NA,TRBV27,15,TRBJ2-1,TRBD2,TGTGCCAGCACCGCACTAGCGGGAGGGCCTCATGAGCAGTTCTTC,CASTALAGGPHEQFF
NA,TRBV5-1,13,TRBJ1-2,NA,TGCGCCAGCAGCCGGGACCGATACTATGGCTACACCTTC,CASSRDRYYGYTF
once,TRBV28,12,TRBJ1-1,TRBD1,TGTGCCAGCAGTTACAGGGGGGCTGAAGCTTTCTTT,CASSYRGAEAFF
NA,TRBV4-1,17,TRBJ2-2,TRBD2,TGCGCCAGCAGCCAAAGGGCCTCGGGACTAGCGACCGGGGAGCTGTTTTTT,CASSQRASGLATGELFF
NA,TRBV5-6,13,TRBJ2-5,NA,TGTGCCAGCAGCCCGGGTGTACAAGAGACCCAGTACTTC,CASSPGVQETQYF
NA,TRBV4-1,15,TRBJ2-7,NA,TGCGCCAGCAGCCAAGGGAGGGGGGTCCGGAACGAGCAGTACTTC,CASSQGRGVRNEQYF
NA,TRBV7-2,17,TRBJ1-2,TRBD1,TGTGCCAGCAGCCGCGGACAGGACACCCTTTCTAACTATGGCTACACCTTC,CASSRGQDTLSNYGYTF
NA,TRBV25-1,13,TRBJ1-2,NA,TGTGCCAGCAGTCACCGGGACTACTATGGCTACACCTTC,CASSHRDYYGYTF
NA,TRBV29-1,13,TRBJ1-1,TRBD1,TGCAGCGTCGATAGACAGGGGGTCGAGGGAGCTTTCTTT,CSVDRQGVEGAFF
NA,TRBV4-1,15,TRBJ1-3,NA,TGCGCCAGCAGCCAATGGCAGGGCGATGGAAACACCATATATTTT,CASSQWQGDGNTIYF
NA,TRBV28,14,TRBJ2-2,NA,TGTGCCACCACGCCCCTTGGGGGGACCGGGGAGCTGTTTTTT,CATTPLGGTGELFF
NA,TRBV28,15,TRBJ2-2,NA,TGTGCCAGCAGTTTGGAGGCCTCGAGGACCGGGGAGCTGTTTTTT,CASSLEASRTGELFF
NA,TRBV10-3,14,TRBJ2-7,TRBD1,TGTGCCATCGGCGACAGGGAAGGGACCTACGAGCAGTACTTC,CAIGDREGTYEQYF
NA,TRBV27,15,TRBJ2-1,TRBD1,TGTGCCAGCAGTTTCGGACAGGGTCTGTCCAGTGAGCAGTTCTTC,CASSFGQGLSSEQFF
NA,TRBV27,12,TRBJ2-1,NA,TGTGCCAGCAGACACCTTCTCGGGCCGGGGTTCTTC,CASRHLLGPGFF
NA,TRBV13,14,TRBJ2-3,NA,TGTGCCAGCAGCCTACCAGCGTTTGATGATACGCAGTATTTT,CASSLPAFDDTQYF
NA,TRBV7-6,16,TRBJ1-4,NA,TGTGCCAGCAGCCGGGAATCTAGGGGTTTCGGTGAAAAACTGTTTTTT,CASSRESRGFGEKLFF
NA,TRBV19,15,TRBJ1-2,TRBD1,TGTGCCAGTAGTACCACTGACAGGGGGCATTATGGCTACACCTTC,CASSTTDRGHYGYTF
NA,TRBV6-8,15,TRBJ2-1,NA,TGTGCCAGCAGTTATGGCGAGGCCTCCTACAATGAGCAGTTCTTC,CASSYGEASYNEQFF
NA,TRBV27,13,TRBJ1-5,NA,TGTGCCAGCAGTTTAGACAGGTATCAGCCCCAGCATTTT,CASSLDRYQPQHF
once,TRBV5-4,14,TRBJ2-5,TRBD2,TGTGCCAGCAGCATTAGCGGGAGTGGAGAGACCCAGTACTTC,CASSISGSGETQYF
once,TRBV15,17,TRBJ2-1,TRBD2,TGTGCCACCAGCACCACGGGACTAGCGGGAGATCTGGGTGAGCAGTTCTTC,CATSTTGLAGDLGEQFF
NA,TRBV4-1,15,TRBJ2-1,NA,TGCGCCAGCAGCCCTTTGCTGGGGGGCCTATATGAGCAGTTCTTC,CASSPLLGGLYEQFF
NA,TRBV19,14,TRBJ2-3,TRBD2,TGTGCCAGTAAGACTAGCGGGAGAACAGATACGCAGTATTTT,CASKTSGRTDTQYF
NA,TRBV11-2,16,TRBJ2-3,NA,TGTGCCAGCAGCCCACCCGGAACTAGAGACACAGATACGCAGTATTTT,CASSPPGTRDTDTQYF
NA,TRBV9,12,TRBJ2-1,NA,TGTGCCAGCAGTTGGGAGGAAAATGAGCAGTTCTTC,CASSWEENEQFF
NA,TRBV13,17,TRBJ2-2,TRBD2,TGTGCCAGCAGCTTAGGACTAGCGGGAGGGCCGTTCCGGGAGCTGTTTTTT,CASSLGLAGGPFRELFF
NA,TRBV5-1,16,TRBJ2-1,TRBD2,TGCGCCAGCAGCTTGGAGGTAGCGGGGTCCTACAATGAGCAGTTCTTC,CASSLEVAGSYNEQFF
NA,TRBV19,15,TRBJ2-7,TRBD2,TGTGCCAGTAGTCCAGGGACTAGCCGACAATACGAGCAGTACTTC,CASSPGTSRQYEQYF
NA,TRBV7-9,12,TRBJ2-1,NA,TGTGCCAGCACTATTAGGACGGATGAGCAGTTCTTC,CASTIRTDEQFF
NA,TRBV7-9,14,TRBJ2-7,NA,TGTGCCAGCAGATGGAAGGGGGGAGACTACGAGCAGTACTTC,CASRWKGGDYEQYF
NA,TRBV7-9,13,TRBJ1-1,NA,TGTGCCAGCGTCCCGGATCCGAACACTGAAGCTTTCTTT,CASVPDPNTEAFF
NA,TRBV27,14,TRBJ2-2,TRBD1,TGTGCCAGCAGTGGGACAGCGGACCCCGGGGAGCTGTTTTTT,CASSGTADPGELFF
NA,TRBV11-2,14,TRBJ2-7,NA,TGTGCCAGCATCCTTAGGGGCGGATCCTACGAGCAGTACTTC,CASILRGGSYEQYF
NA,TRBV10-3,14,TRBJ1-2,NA,TGTGCCATCAGTACAGCCGGGGGCTTCTATGGCTACACCTTC,CAISTAGGFYGYTF
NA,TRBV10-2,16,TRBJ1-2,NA,TGCGCCAGCAGTGAGTCCTGGACACCATCTAACTATGGCTACACCTTC,CASSESWTPSNYGYTF
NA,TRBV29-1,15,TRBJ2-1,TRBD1,TGCAGCGTTGAAGGTTCAGGGGGCTCCTACAATGAGCAGTTCTTC,CSVEGSGGSYNEQFF
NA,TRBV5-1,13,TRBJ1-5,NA,TGCGCCAGCAGCCCCGGGAGTAATCAGCCCCAGCATTTT,CASSPGSNQPQHF
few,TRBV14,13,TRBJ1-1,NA,TGTGCCAGCAGCGGGCTCGGGGTCACTGAAGCTTTCTTT,CASSGLGVTEAFF
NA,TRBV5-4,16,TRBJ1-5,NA,TGTGCCAGCAGCTTAAAGCCGATGGGGGACAATCAGCCCCAGCATTTT,CASSLKPMGDNQPQHF
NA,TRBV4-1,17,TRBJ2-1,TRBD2,TGCGCCAGCAGCCAAGAACTTAGCCTAGCGGTCTACAATGAGCAGTTCTTC,CASSQELSLAVYNEQFF
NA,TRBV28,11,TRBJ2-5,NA,TGTGCCAGCACCCTCGGGATTTCCCAGTACTTC,CASTLGISQYF
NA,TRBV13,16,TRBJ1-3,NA,TGTGCCAGCGGCGCCTTCGACGGCGGCTCTGGAAACACCATATATTTT,CASGAFDGGSGNTIYF
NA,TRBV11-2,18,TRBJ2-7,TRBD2,TGTGCCAGCAGCTTAGCCGGACTTACTAGCGGGGACTCCTACGAGCAGTACTTC,CASSLAGLTSGDSYEQYF
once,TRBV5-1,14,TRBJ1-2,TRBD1,TGCGCCAGCAGCTGGGCCGGGACAGGGTATGGCTACACCTTC,CASSWAGTGYGYTF
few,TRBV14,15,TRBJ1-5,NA,TGTGCCAGCAGACCCAGGTTGGCAAGCAATCAGCCCCAGCATTTT,CASRPRLASNQPQHF